What follows are 17 T cell receptor beta chains derived from one specimen sequenced in a study of radiation and T cells in renal cell carcinoma. This sample's time point: blood 4 weeks post-SBRT, at nephrectomy. The sample's treatment: 15 Gy SBRT to primary tumor, nephrectomy 4 weeks later. Method: immunoSEQ multiplex PCR; TCRdb's copy keeps in-frame clones and lacks some. This table holds some 150,000 clones, approximately 86% found once. The material sequenced was blood, taken from a patient whose treatment included radiotherapy and nephrectomy. The receptors were sampled from a woman between 50 and 59 years old with renal cell carcinoma.

The rearrangement uses TRBV5-1 and TRBJ2-7; 9 bases are a match to TRBD2. The CDR3 loop spans 14 amino acids. V lost 4 bases and J lost 4; bases outside the gene matches: 6. The germline V gene has CDR1 SGHRS and CDR2 YFSETQ. The CDR3 sequence is CASSQVAGAYEQYF. The CDR3 DNA follows: TGCGCCAGCAGCCAAGTAGCGGGAGCTTACGAGCAGTACTTC.

The rearrangement uses TRBV9 and TRBJ1-6; D is ambiguous. The CDR3 contains 15 residues. Germline CDR1 SGDLS, CDR2 YYNGEE. Trimming took off 0 bases at V and 8 bases at J, with 12 bases between the two ends. The CDR3: CASSVALGVDSPLHF. In DNA form, the CDR3 reads TGTGCCAGCAGCGTAGCGTTGGGCGTTGATTCACCCCTCCACTTT.

This clone showed up just a few times. The chain recombines TRBV4-2 with TRBJ1-3, with a possible D match to TRBD1 (5 bases). This CDR3 contains 16 residues. The germline V and J ends were trimmed by 2 bases and 0 bases, with 11 bases remaining between them. Germline values: CDR1 LGHNA, CDR2 YNFKEQ. The CDR3 loop is CASSQLRQGSGNTIYF. The DNA for the CDR3 is TGTGCCAGCAGCCAACTAAGGCAGGGCTCTGGAAACACCATATATTTT.

The J gene is TRBJ2-2, the V gene TRBV20-1, with D perhaps TRBD1 (5 bases). Trimming left V 4 bases short and J 6 bases short, with 6 bases between. The CDR3 is made up of 11 amino acids. Germline CDR1 and CDR2: DFQATT and SNEGSKA (reference sequence). In nucleotides, the CDR3 is TGCAGTGCTAAGGGGCCCGGGGAGCTGTTTTTT. Translating gives CSAKGPGELFF.

The chain couples TRBV7-9 to TRBJ2-3; 7 bases fit TRBD2. CDR3 length equals 16 residues. Per the germline V gene, CDR1 is SEHNR and CDR2 is FQNEAQ (reference sequence). With 2 bases clipped from V and 2 bases from J, the junction kept 7 bases outside the gene matches. The CDR3 loop reads CASSLRLAAFTDTQYF. The CDR3 nucleotides read TGTGCCAGCAGCTTACGGCTAGCGGCCTTCACAGATACGCAGTATTTT.

This clone was observed a single time. V is TRBV10-3 and J is TRBJ1-6, with TRBD1 matching over 7 bases. Germline-derived CDR1 and CDR2 are ENHRY and SYGVKD. V shed 4 bases, J shed 10 bases, and the junction held 4 bases outside the gene matches. This CDR3 has 13 residues. CDR3 sequence: CAISADRVSPLHF. The CDR3 bases are TGTGCCATCAGTGCCGACAGGGTATCACCCCTCCACTTT.

The gene calls are TRBV28 and TRBJ1-2, with TRBD1 identical over 7 bases. V trimming: 7 bases; J trimming: 2 bases; junction bases outside the gene matches: 7. The germline V gene has CDR1 MDHEN and CDR2 SYDVKM. The CDR3 is made up of 14 amino acids. CDR3 sequence (DNA): TGTGCCAGCAACCAGTTACAGGGGAACTATGGCTACACCTTC. This sequence encodes CASNQLQGNYGYTF.

The chain is built from TRBV10-2 and TRBJ2-5, with 11 positions matching TRBD2. Germline-derived CDR1 and CDR2 are WSHSY and SAAADI. There are 17 residues in the CDR3. With V trimmed by 2 bases and J by 7 bases, 12 bases remained unmatched. The CDR3 DNA reads TGCGCCAGCAGTGAGAGACAGACTAGCGGGATAGAGGGGACCCAGTACTTC. Residues: CASSERQTSGIEGTQYF.

The chain has TRBV30 and TRBJ1-3; D is unresolved. Germline CDR1 and CDR2: GTSNPN and SVGIG (reference sequence). The CDR3 has 14 amino acids. Trimming took off 1 base at V and 7 bases at J, with 14 bases between the two ends. The CDR3: CAWSARTLGNTIYF. The CDR3 region has the DNA TGTGCCTGGAGTGCCCGGACCCTCGGCAACACCATATATTTT.

The chain uses TRBV2 and TRBJ1-2; D is unclear. The germline V and J ends were trimmed by 4 bases and 3 bases, with 15 bases remaining between them. CDR1 and CDR2 (germline): SNHLY, FYNNEI. This CDR3 has 15 amino acids. CDR3 amino acids: CASSVGSQPYYGYTF. The CDR3 nucleotides are TGTGCCAGCAGTGTAGGGTCCCAACCCTACTATGGCTACACCTTC. Drawing the rest from reference TRBV2 and TRBJ1-2, the complete variable domain is EPEVTQTPSHQVTQMGQEVILRCVPISNHLYFYWYRQILGQKVEFLVSFYNNEISEKSEIFDDQFSVERPDGSNFTLKIRSTKLEDSAMYFCASSVGSQPYYGYTFGSGTRLTVV.

This sequence joins TRBV6-1 and TRBJ2-3, with D hard to call. The CDR3 has 12 amino acids. The germline V gene has CDR1 MNHNS and CDR2 SASEGT. V lost 5 bases and J lost 5, with 8 bases in between. CDR3 protein: CASSRVGDTQYF. The CDR3 nucleotides are TGTGCCAGCAGTCGCGTGGGAGATACGCAGTATTTT.

The V call is TRBV15, the J call TRBJ1-5, with a weak D call TRBD1 (5 bases). The length of the CDR3 is 15 residues. Between the trimmed V and J ends, which lost 0 bases and 7 bases, there was a span of 13 bases. The germline V gene encodes CDR1 LNHNV and CDR2 YYDKDF (reference sequence). This chain's CDR3 is CATSRDLGEGQPQHF. As DNA, the CDR3 is TGTGCCACCAGCAGAGATTTGGGGGAAGGACAGCCCCAGCATTTT.

The rearrangement links TRBV9 to TRBJ1-2, with D hard to call. The CDR3 length is 14 residues. Germline CDR1 is SGDLS and CDR2 is YYNGEE. V was cut by 2 bases and J by 8 bases, with 16 bases left in between. In DNA form, the CDR3 reads TGTGCCAGCAGCGTCCCCTCTGGAACCTCCGGCTACACCTTC. Its protein product is CASSVPSGTSGYTF.

CDR3 sequence (DNA): TGCAGCGTTGACCCGTCGGGACAGAACTACGAGCAGTACTTC. It encodes CSVDPSGQNYEQYF. This chain connects TRBV29-1 to TRBJ2-7; 7 positions agree with TRBD1. The CDR3 has 14 amino acids. V shed 3 bases, J shed 3 bases, and the junction held 8 bases outside the gene matches. Germline V CDR1 and CDR2: SQVTM, ANQGSEA.

This chain uses TRBV18 with TRBJ2-7, with D unclear. Germline CDR1 KGHSH, CDR2 LQKENI. The CDR3 loop spans 15 amino acids. Trimming took off 0 bases at V and 2 bases at J, with 11 bases between the two ends. CDR3 DNA: TGTGCCAGCTCACCACCGGCTCTCTACCCCTACGAGCAGTACTTC. It specifies CASSPPALYPYEQYF.

In DNA, the CDR3 is TGTGCCAGCAGTCCTAGCGGGGAGGACGCAGATACGCAGTATTTT. It translates to CASSPSGEDADTQYF. This chain links TRBV2 with TRBJ2-3; 9 bases are a match to TRBD2. The CDR3 totals 15 residues. CDR1 SNHLY and CDR2 FYNNEI come from the germline V gene. Losses at the gene ends were 5 bases for V and 4 bases for J; bases not matched to a gene: 7.

The chain recombines TRBV11-2 with TRBJ1-4; D is undetermined. V shed 0 bases and J shed 5 bases, with 4 bases lying between them. The germline gives CDR1 SGHAT, CDR2 FQNNGV. CDR3 size: 13 residues. In nucleotides, the CDR3 is TGTGCCAGCAGCTTAGATCGGAATGAAAAACTGTTTTTT. Translation: CASSLDRNEKLFF.